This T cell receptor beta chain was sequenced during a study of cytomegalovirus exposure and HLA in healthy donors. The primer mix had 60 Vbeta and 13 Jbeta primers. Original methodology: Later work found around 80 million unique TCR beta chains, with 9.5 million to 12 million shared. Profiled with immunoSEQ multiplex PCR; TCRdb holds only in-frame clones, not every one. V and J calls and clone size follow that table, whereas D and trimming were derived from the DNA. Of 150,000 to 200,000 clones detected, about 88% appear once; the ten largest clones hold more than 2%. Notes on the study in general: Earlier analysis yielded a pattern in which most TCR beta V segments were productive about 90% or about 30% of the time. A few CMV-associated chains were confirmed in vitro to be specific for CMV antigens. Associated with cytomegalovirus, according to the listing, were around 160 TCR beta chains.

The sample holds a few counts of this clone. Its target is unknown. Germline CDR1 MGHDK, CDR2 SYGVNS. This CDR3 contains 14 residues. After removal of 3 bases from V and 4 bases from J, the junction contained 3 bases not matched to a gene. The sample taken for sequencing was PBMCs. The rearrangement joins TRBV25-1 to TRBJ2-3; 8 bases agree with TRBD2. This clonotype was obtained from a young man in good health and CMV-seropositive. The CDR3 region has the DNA TGTGCCAGCAGTGAGTCGGGGGGGTCAGATACGCAGTATTTT. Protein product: CASSESGGSDTQYF. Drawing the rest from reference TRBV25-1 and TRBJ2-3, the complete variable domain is EADIYQTPRYLVIGTGKKITLECSQTMGHDKMYWYQQDPGMELHLIHYSYGVNSTEKGDLSSESTVSRIRTEHFPLTLESARPSHTSQYLCASSESGGSDTQYFGPGTRLTVL.